Listed here is a single TCR beta chain. The V end lost 6 bases, the J end lost 0 bases, and 11 bases lay between the germline ends. CDR1 is SQVTM, CDR2 ANQGSEA, per germline. This CDR3 spans 13 amino acids. Data came from immunoSEQ multiplex PCR; TCRdb stores just in-frame clones and leaves some out. Of under 250,000 clones in the sample, about 91% are singletons; the top ten hold 1.3% to 1.5%. The data are from a study of blood T cell repertoires in COVID-19. Sequenced material: peripheral blood. The sequence was collected from a man older than 75 with acute or convalescent COVID-19. The rearrangement uses TRBV29-1 and TRBJ1-1, with no clear D. DNA for the CDR3: TGCAGCGTCGGACTCGCCCTGAACACTGAAGCTTTCTTT. It codes for CSVGLALNTEAFF. Combining the CDR3 with reference TRBV29-1 and TRBJ1-1 gives the whole variable domain SAVISQKPSRDICQRGTSLTIQCQVDSQVTMMFWYRQQPGQSLTLIATANQGSEATYESGFVIDKFPISRPNLTFSTLTVSNMSPEDSSIYLCSVGLALNTEAFFGQGTRLTVV.